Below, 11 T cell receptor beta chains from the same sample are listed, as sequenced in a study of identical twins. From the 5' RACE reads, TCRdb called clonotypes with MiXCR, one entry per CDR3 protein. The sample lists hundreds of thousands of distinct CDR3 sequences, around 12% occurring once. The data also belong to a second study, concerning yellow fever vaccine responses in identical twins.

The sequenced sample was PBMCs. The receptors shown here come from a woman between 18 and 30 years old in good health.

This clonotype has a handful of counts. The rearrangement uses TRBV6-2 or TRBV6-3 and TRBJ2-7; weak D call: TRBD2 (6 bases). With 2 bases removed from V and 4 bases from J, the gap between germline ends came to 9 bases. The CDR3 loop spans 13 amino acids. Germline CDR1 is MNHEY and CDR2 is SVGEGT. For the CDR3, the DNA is TGTGCCAGCAGTTACGGGGCGGGATACGAGCAGTACTTC. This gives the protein CASSYGAGYEQYF.

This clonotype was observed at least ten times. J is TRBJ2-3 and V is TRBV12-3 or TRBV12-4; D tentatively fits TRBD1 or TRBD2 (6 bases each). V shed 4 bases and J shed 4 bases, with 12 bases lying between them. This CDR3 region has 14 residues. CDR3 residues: CASSYPGAADTQYF. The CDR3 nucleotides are TGTGCCAGCAGTTATCCGGGGGCGGCAGATACGCAGTATTTT.

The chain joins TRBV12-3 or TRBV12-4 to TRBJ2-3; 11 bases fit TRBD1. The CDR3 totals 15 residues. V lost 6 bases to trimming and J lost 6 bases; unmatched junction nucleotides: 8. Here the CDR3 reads CASRPGTGGEDTQYF. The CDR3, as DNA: TGTGCCAGCAGACCCGGGACAGGGGGAGAGGATACGCAGTATTTT.

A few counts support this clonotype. CDR3 region: CASSQDLVLYTGELFF. In DNA form, the CDR3 reads TGTGCCAGCAGCCAAGATCTGGTACTCTACACCGGGGAGCTGTTTTTT. The chain couples TRBV3-1 to TRBJ2-2; no definite D call. The ends were cut back, 0 bases at V and 3 bases at J, with 11 bases in the middle. Germline assignment: CDR1 LGHDT and CDR2 YNNKEL (reference sequence). The length of the CDR3 is 16 residues.

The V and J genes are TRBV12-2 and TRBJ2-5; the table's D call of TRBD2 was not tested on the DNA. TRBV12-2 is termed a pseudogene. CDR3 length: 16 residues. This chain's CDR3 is CASRKSVGGLKETQYF. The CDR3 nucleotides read TGTGCAAGTCGCAAATCAGTCGGCGGGCTAAAAGAGACCCAGTACTTC.

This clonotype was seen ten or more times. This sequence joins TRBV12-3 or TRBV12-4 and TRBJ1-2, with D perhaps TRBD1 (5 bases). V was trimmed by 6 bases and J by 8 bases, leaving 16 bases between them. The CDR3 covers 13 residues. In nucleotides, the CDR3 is TGTGCCAGCAGCTCCGATGGGTGGGGCGGCTACACCTTC. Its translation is CASSSDGWGGYTF.

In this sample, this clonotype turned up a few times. CDR3 coding DNA: TGCGCCAGCAGCTGGGGGGAGAGCACAGATACGCAGTATTTT. It codes for CASSWGESTDTQYF. The chain joins TRBV5-1 to TRBJ2-3, with D possibly matching TRBD2 (6 bases). Trimming stripped 3 bases from V and 0 bases from J, with 8 bases between. This CDR3 region has 14 residues. In germline, CDR1 is SGHRS, CDR2 YFSETQ. Variable domain in full (rest from reference TRBV5-1 and TRBJ2-3): KAGVTQTPRYLIKTRGQQVTLSCSPISGHRSVSWYQQTPGQGLQFLFEYFSETQRNKGNFPGRFSGRQFSNSRSEMNVSTLELGDSALYLCASSWGESTDTQYFGPGTRLTVL.

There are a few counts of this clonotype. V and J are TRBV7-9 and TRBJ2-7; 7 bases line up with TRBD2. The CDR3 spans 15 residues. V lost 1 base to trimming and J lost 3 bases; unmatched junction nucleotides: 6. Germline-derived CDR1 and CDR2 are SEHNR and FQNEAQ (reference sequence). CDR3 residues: CASSLGAAGVYEQYF. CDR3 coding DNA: TGTGCCAGCAGCTTAGGGGCCGCGGGAGTCTACGAGCAGTACTTC.

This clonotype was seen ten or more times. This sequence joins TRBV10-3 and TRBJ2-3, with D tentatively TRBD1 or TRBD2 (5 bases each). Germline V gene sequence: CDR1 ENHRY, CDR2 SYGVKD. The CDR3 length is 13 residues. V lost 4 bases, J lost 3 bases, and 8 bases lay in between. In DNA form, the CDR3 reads TGTGCCATCAGTGGGGACCTTACAGATACGCAGTATTTT. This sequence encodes CAISGDLTDTQYF.

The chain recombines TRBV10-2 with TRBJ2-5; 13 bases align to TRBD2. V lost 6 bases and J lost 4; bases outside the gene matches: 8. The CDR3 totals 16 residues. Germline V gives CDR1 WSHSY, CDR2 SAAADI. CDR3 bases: TGCGCCAGCAGGACCTTGGGACTAGCGGGGTTAGAGACCCAGTACTTC. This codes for CASRTLGLAGLETQYF.

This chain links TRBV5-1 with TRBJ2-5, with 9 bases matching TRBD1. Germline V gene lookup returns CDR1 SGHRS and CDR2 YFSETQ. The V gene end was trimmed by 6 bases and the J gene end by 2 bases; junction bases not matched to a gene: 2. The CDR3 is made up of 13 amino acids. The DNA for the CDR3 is TGCGCCAGCATGGGACAGGGACAAGAGACCCAGTACTTC. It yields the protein CASMGQGQETQYF.